These T cell receptor beta chains were read from a single sample in a study of control samples from healthy donors and cancer patients. Some clones are missing from TCRdb's copy, which holds only in-frame ones; the method was immunoSEQ multiplex PCR. This table has around 110,000 clones, 93% appearing once. Sample: blood. These receptors all stem from a man aged 25 to 40 in good health. Each CDR3 is given with its conserved first and last residue. A D gene is named only where the DNA matches it firmly. Size is stated for part of the rows, as once, few or many counts, or as a class when the clone is expanded.

d_call: TRBD2; v_call: TRBV2; j_call: TRBJ2-1; clone_size: once; cdr3_aa: CASSYSGGVQGNEQFF; cdr3_nt: TGTGCCAGCAGTTATAGCGGGGGGGTACAAGGGAATGAGCAGTTCTTC
d_call: NA; v_call: TRBV6-5; j_call: TRBJ2-2; clone_size: once; cdr3_aa: CASVNRADTGELFF; cdr3_nt: TGTGCCAGCGTCAACAGGGCCGACACCGGGGAGCTGTTTTTT
d_call: NA; v_call: TRBV6-5; j_call: TRBJ2-6; clone_size: NA; cdr3_aa: CASRRGGEFVLTF; cdr3_nt: TGTGCCAGCAGGCGGGGCGGTGAATTCGTCCTGACTTTC
d_call: NA; v_call: TRBV9; j_call: TRBJ2-1; clone_size: NA; cdr3_aa: CASSWDHNEQFF; cdr3_nt: TGTGCCAGCAGCTGGGACCACAATGAGCAGTTCTTC
d_call: TRBD1; v_call: TRBV18; j_call: TRBJ1-4; clone_size: NA; cdr3_aa: CASSRFPGGVFSIEKLFF; cdr3_nt: TGTGCCAGCTCACGGTTTCCAGGGGGCGTATTTAGTATTGAAAAACTGTTTTTT
d_call: TRBD1; v_call: TRBV9; j_call: TRBJ1-4; clone_size: NA; cdr3_aa: CASSPTGGSTNEKLFF; cdr3_nt: TGTGCCAGCAGCCCCACAGGGGGATCAACTAATGAAAAACTGTTTTTT
d_call: NA; v_call: TRBV6-5; j_call: TRBJ1-5; clone_size: NA; cdr3_aa: CASIRGSSNQPQHF; cdr3_nt: TGTGCCAGCATTAGGGGATCGAGCAATCAGCCCCAGCATTTT
d_call: TRBD2; v_call: TRBV6-4; j_call: TRBJ2-1; clone_size: NA; cdr3_aa: CASSDRASGGNEQFF; cdr3_nt: TGTGCCAGCAGTGACAGGGCTAGCGGGGGCAATGAGCAGTTCTTC
d_call: NA; v_call: TRBV18; j_call: TRBJ2-7; clone_size: NA; cdr3_aa: CASAARALTEQYF; cdr3_nt: TGTGCCAGCGCCGCCCGGGCCCTCACCGAGCAGTACTTC
d_call: NA; v_call: TRBV5-6; j_call: TRBJ1-4; clone_size: NA; cdr3_aa: CASSSTMGNYNEKLFF; cdr3_nt: TGTGCCAGCAGCTCCACTATGGGGAATTATAATGAAAAACTGTTTTTT
d_call: NA; v_call: TRBV29-1; j_call: TRBJ2-1; clone_size: NA; cdr3_aa: CSVRWGVNEQFF; cdr3_nt: TGCAGCGTTCGTTGGGGTGTCAATGAGCAGTTCTTC
d_call: NA; v_call: TRBV5-5; j_call: TRBJ2-2; clone_size: NA; cdr3_aa: CASSPKSTGELFF; cdr3_nt: TGTGCCAGCAGCCCAAAAAGCACCGGGGAGCTGTTTTTT
d_call: NA; v_call: TRBV5-6; j_call: TRBJ2-1; clone_size: NA; cdr3_aa: CASSLGTANEQFF; cdr3_nt: TGTGCCAGCAGCTTGGGTACAGCAAATGAGCAGTTCTTC
d_call: NA; v_call: TRBV19; j_call: TRBJ1-3; clone_size: once; cdr3_aa: CASSVARGLTGNTIYF; cdr3_nt: TGTGCCAGTAGTGTTGCCAGAGGGTTAACAGGAAACACCATATATTTT
d_call: NA; v_call: TRBV10-2; j_call: TRBJ2-1; clone_size: NA; cdr3_aa: CASSESRPDNEQFF; cdr3_nt: TGCGCCAGCAGTGAGTCGCGACCAGACAATGAGCAGTTCTTC
d_call: TRBD1; v_call: TRBV5-5; j_call: TRBJ1-2; clone_size: NA; cdr3_aa: CASSPHRTGSMGYTF; cdr3_nt: TGTGCCAGCAGCCCCCATCGGACAGGCTCGATGGGTTACACCTTC
d_call: NA; v_call: TRBV10-1; j_call: TRBJ1-3; clone_size: NA; cdr3_aa: CASRAGPGNTIYF; cdr3_nt: TGCGCCAGCAGAGCCGGTCCTGGAAACACCATATATTTT
d_call: TRBD2; v_call: TRBV10-2; j_call: TRBJ2-1; clone_size: NA; cdr3_aa: CASTAGSGVDEQFF; cdr3_nt: TGCGCCAGCACCGCGGGTAGCGGGGTGGATGAGCAGTTCTTC
d_call: NA; v_call: TRBV10-2; j_call: TRBJ2-7; clone_size: NA; cdr3_aa: CASSITGGNEQYF; cdr3_nt: TGCGCCAGCAGTATAACAGGAGGCAACGAGCAGTACTTC
d_call: NA; v_call: TRBV19; j_call: TRBJ1-4; clone_size: NA; cdr3_aa: CASREGRDEKLFF; cdr3_nt: TGTGCCAGTAGGGAAGGCCGGGATGAAAAACTGTTTTTT
d_call: NA; v_call: TRBV7-9; j_call: TRBJ1-6; clone_size: NA; cdr3_aa: CASSPRSPHNSPLHF; cdr3_nt: TGTGCCAGCAGCCCAAGATCACCCCATAATTCACCCCTCCACTTT
d_call: TRBD1; v_call: TRBV5-1; j_call: TRBJ1-2; clone_size: NA; cdr3_aa: CASSSFSGQGGYGYTF; cdr3_nt: TGCGCCAGCAGCTCGTTTTCCGGACAGGGAGGGTATGGCTACACCTTC
d_call: NA; v_call: TRBV9; j_call: TRBJ1-1; clone_size: NA; cdr3_aa: CASSATEMNTEAFF; cdr3_nt: TGTGCCAGCAGCGCGACAGAGATGAACACTGAAGCTTTCTTT
d_call: TRBD1; v_call: TRBV10-2; j_call: TRBJ2-2; clone_size: NA; cdr3_aa: CASRRGQGRGDGELFF; cdr3_nt: TGCGCCAGCAGGAGGGGACAGGGTCGGGGGGACGGGGAGCTGTTTTTT